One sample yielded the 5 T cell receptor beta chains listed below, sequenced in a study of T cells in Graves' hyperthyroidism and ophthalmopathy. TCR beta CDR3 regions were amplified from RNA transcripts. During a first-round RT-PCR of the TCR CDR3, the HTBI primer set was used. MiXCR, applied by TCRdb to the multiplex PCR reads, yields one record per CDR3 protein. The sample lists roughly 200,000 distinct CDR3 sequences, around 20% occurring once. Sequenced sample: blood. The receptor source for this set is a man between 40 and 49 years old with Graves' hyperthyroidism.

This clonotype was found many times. The CDR3, as DNA: TGTGCCAGCAGCCGCACGAGTTCTCTTGTCGAGCAGTACTTC. Residues: CASSRTSSLVEQYF. The gene calls are TRBV12-3 or TRBV12-4 and TRBJ2-7; no firm D call. The ends were cut back, 6 bases at V and 6 bases at J, with 18 bases in the middle. CDR3 length: 14 amino acids.

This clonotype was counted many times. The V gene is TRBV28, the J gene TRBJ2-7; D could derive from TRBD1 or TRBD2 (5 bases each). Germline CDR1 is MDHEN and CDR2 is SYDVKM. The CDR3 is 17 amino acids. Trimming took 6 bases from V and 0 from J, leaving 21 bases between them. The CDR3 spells CASSSPGALFSSYEQYF. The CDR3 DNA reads TGTGCCAGCAGCTCTCCCGGGGCCCTATTTAGCTCCTACGAGCAGTACTTC.

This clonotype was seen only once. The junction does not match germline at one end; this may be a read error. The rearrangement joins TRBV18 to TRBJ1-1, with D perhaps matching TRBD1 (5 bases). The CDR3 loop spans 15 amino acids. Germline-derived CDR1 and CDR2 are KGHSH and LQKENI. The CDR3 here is CASSPGVDMDTEAFF. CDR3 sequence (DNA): TGTGCCAGCTCACCAGGGGTAGATATGGACACTGAAGCTTTTTTT. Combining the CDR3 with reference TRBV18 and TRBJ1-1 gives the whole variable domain NAGVMQNPRHLVRRRGQEARLRCSPMKGHSHVYWYRQLPEEGLKFMVYLQKENIIDESGMPKERFSAEFPKEGPSILRIQQVVRGDSAAYFCASSPGVDMDTEAFFGQGTRLTVV.

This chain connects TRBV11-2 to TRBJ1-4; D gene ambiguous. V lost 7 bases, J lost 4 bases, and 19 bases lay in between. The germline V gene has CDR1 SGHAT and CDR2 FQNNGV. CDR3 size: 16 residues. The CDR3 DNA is TGTGCCAGCACCCCAGTGAGAGCCTATCGTAATGAAAAACTGTTTTTT. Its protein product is CASTPVRAYRNEKLFF.

CDR3 in amino acids: CASRQLAGGLYNEQFF. The CDR3 DNA sequence: TGTGCCAGCAGACAACTAGCGGGGGGGCTATACAATGAGCAGTTCTTC. The chain combines TRBV28 with TRBJ2-1, with TRBD2 identical over 13 bases. There are 16 residues in the CDR3. Germline loops: CDR1 MDHEN, CDR2 SYDVKM. The V and J ends lost 6 bases and 4 bases, in that order; junction bases with no gene match: 6.